This T cell receptor beta chain was obtained from a study of T cell repertoires in cytomegalovirus infection. Overall study: Public TCR beta signatures indicated both CMV infection and matching HLA type. Whole-study findings and limits: Accumulated public TCR beta family frequency recognized individuals carrying CMV together with the relevant HLA. Dominating the ex vivo response were HLA-C-restricted CMV-specific TCR beta clonotypes.

This clonotype occurred many times. As yet, its antigen is unknown. Germline-derived CDR1 and CDR2 are SGHRS and YFSETQ. V lost 0 bases and J lost 4, with 5 bases in between. There are 13 residues in the CDR3. TCRdb recomputed calls from the reads with MiXCR, one row per CDR3 protein. The sample contains about 460,000 distinct CDR3 sequences, about 11% of which appear only once. The chain carries TRBV5-1 and TRBJ1-5; D ambiguous. This receptor was identified in a human donor in good health (CMV status not recorded). Some clones in this sample may be carry-over from other donors' samples. Sequenced sample: PBMCs. CDR3: CASSLDTNQPQHF. DNA of the CDR3: TGCGCCAGCAGCTTGGATACTAATCAGCCCCAGCATTTT.